The 29 T cell receptor beta chains given below trace back to one sample, sequenced in a study of identical twins. Each CDR3 protein is one row after TCRdb ran MiXCR on the 5' RACE reads. The sample includes fewer than 800,000 distinct CDR3 sequences, about 7.1% of them seen just once. These data are also associated with another study on yellow fever vaccine responses in identical twins.

Sequenced material: PBMCs. These receptors were taken from a woman aged 18-30 years in good health.

This CDR3 is CASSLTAPTEAFF. CDR3 nucleotides: TGCGCCAGCAGCTTGACAGCCCCCACTGAAGCTTTCTTT. The chain uses TRBV5-1 and TRBJ1-1; no reliable D call. Germline V gene sequence: CDR1 SGHRS, CDR2 YFSETQ. Trimming shortened V by 1 base and J by 4 bases, and 8 bases separated the two germline ends. This CDR3 spans 13 amino acids.

The V and J genes are TRBV6-1 and TRBJ1-1; TRBD1 agrees at 8 bases. After removal of 5 bases from V and 1 base from J, the junction contained 6 bases not matched to a gene. This CDR3 spans 15 amino acids. CDR1 is MNHNS, CDR2 SASEGT, per germline. The CDR3 protein is CASSRQGTTNTEAFF. CDR3 coding DNA: TGTGCCAGCAGTCGACAGGGGACGACGAACACTGAAGCTTTCTTT.

This clonotype was seen only a few times. The genes are TRBV4-1 and TRBJ2-3, with 7 bases aligning to TRBD2. After removal of 6 bases from V and 6 bases from J, the junction contained 15 bases not matched to a gene. The CDR3 extends over 16 amino acids. CDR1 and CDR2 from the germline V gene are MGHRA and YSYEKL. CDR3 coding DNA: TGCGCCAGCAGTCGAGATCAGGGAGGGGATGGGGATACGCAGTATTTT. Its protein product is CASSRDQGGDGDTQYF.

The chain joins TRBV7-8 to TRBJ2-3; TRBD2 matches at 9 bases. The CDR3 consists of 16 residues. V lost 8 bases, J lost 5 bases, and 14 bases stayed unmatched. The V gene's germline CDR1 is SGHVS and CDR2 FQNEAQ. The CDR3 sequence is CASGPTRASGIDTQYF. The CDR3 nucleotides read TGTGCCAGCGGACCGACCCGGGCTAGCGGGATAGATACGCAGTATTTT.

This clonotype was counted a few times. V gene TRBV20-1 combines with J gene TRBJ2-3; 11 positions match TRBD2. V shed 7 bases, J shed 4 bases, and the junction held 7 bases outside the gene matches. CDR1 and CDR2 from the germline V gene are DFQATT and SNEGSKA (reference sequence). The length of the CDR3 is 14 residues. The CDR3 region is CSVSGRARADTQYF. The CDR3, as DNA: TGCAGTGTTAGCGGGAGGGCCCGTGCAGATACGCAGTATTTT.

The chain uses TRBV7-9 and TRBJ1-5; no clear D gene. Trimming shortened V by 4 bases and J by 2 bases, and 6 bases separated the two germline ends. Germline V lookup: CDR1 SEHNR, CDR2 FQNEAQ (reference sequence). This CDR3 is built from 13 residues. The CDR3 spells CASSSKGNQPQHF. The CDR3 coding sequence is TGTGCCAGCAGCTCCAAGGGCAATCAGCCCCAGCATTTT.

There are a few counts of this clonotype. The rearrangement joins TRBV12-3 or TRBV12-4 to TRBJ1-6; D not resolved. Deletions cut 2 bases from V and 10 bases from J, with 15 bases between. The CDR3 extends over 15 amino acids. CDR3 loop: CASSLRRVLGSPLHF. As DNA, the CDR3 is TGTGCCAGCAGTTTACGTCGCGTGCTGGGCTCACCCCTCCACTTT.

This clonotype was observed many times. The rearrangement links TRBV28 to TRBJ2-7; possibly TRBD2 for D (6 bases). The ends were cut back, 3 bases at V and 2 bases at J, with 11 bases in the middle. Germline CDR1 reads MDHEN; CDR2 reads SYDVKM. The CDR3 extends over 14 amino acids. CDR3 sequence: CASSFVGGAYEQYF. CDR3 sequence (DNA): TGTGCCAGCAGTTTTGTCGGGGGTGCCTACGAGCAGTACTTC.

This clonotype was seen a few times. The chain combines TRBV19 with TRBJ2-1; 9 bases are shared with TRBD2. J gave up 10 bases and V 5 bases, and 15 bases lay outside the gene matches. The CDR3 runs 16 residues. Germline CDR1 is LNHDA and CDR2 is SQIVND (reference sequence). CDR3 protein: CASSDSWRLAGEEQFF. The CDR3 nucleotides read TGTGCCAGTAGTGACTCGTGGAGGTTAGCGGGAGAGGAGCAGTTCTTC.

Many counts were recorded for this clonotype. The chain has TRBV10-1 and TRBJ2-2, with TRBD1 identical over 7 bases. CDR3 length equals 14 residues. V trimming: 6 bases; J trimming: 1 base; junction bases outside the gene matches: 2. CDR1 and CDR2 (germline): WNHNN, SYGVQD (reference sequence). CDR3: CASSRQGNTGELFF. CDR3 DNA: TGCGCCAGCAGCCGACAGGGGAACACCGGGGAGCTGTTTTTT.

This chain joins TRBV20-1 and TRBJ1-1, with a weak D call TRBD1 (6 bases). The CDR3 length is 14 residues. The germline gives CDR1 DFQATT, CDR2 SNEGSKA (reference sequence). V was pared by 0 bases and J by 3 bases, with 11 bases between. CDR3 bases: TGCAGTGCTAGAGATCTACCAGGGGACACTGAAGCTTTCTTT. This translates into CSARDLPGDTEAFF.

CDR3 residues: CASSLAWVTSGGDEQFF. The DNA of the CDR3 is TGTGCCAGCAGCTTGGCCTGGGTGACTAGCGGGGGTGATGAGCAGTTCTTC. This chain connects TRBV5-6 to TRBJ2-1; 12 nucleotides align to TRBD2. Germline-derived CDR1 and CDR2 are SGHDT and YYEEEE. With V trimmed by 0 bases and J by 8 bases, 9 bases remained unmatched. The CDR3 spans 17 residues.

This clonotype appeared a few times. The chain couples TRBV20-1 to TRBJ2-5, with TRBD1 identical over 9 bases. CDR3 size: 15 residues. V gave up 2 bases and J gave up 1 base; unmatched junction bases: 5. The germline gives CDR1 DFQATT, CDR2 SNEGSKA (reference sequence). The CDR3 bases are TGCAGTGCTAGACGGGGACAGGGACCCCAAGAGACCCAGTACTTC. As protein: CSARRGQGPQETQYF.

This clonotype has just a few counts. The chain has TRBV7-9 and TRBJ2-5, with 10 bases matching TRBD1. CDR1 is SEHNR, CDR2 FQNEAQ, per germline (reference sequence). CDR3 length equals 16 residues. V lost 3 bases and J lost 2; bases outside the gene matches: 6. Written as DNA, the CDR3 is TGTGCCAGCAGCTTCGTGACAGGGGGCAGACAAGAGACCCAGTACTTC. Its protein product is CASSFVTGGRQETQYF. Looking up the rest from reference TRBV7-9 and TRBJ2-5 gives the full variable domain: DTGVSQNPRHKITKRGQNVTFRCDPISEHNRLYWYRQTLGQGPEFLTYFQNEAQLEKSRLLSDRFSAERPKGSFSTLEIQRTEQGDSAMYLCASSFVTGGRQETQYFGPGTRLLVL.

V and J are TRBV12-3 or TRBV12-4 and TRBJ1-4; weak D call: TRBD1 (6 bases). This CDR3 is 15 amino acids long. V lost 5 bases and J lost 7, with 17 bases in between. CDR3: CASSPNRARAEKLFF. The CDR3 bases are TGTGCCAGCAGTCCAAACAGGGCCCGGGCTGAAAAACTGTTTTTT.

CDR3 in DNA: TGTGCCATCAGTGAGTCCCAGGGGTCCTACGAGCAGTACGTC. Residues: CAISESQGSYEQYV. The chain carries TRBV10-3 and TRBJ2-7, with D possibly TRBD1 on 6 matching bases. Germline lookup yields CDR1 ENHRY and CDR2 SYGVKD. V lost 0 bases and J lost 1, with 7 bases in between. There are 14 residues in the CDR3.

This clonotype was seen more than once but under ten times. CDR3 amino acids: CASSLRTVGSGEQFF. CDR3 sequence (DNA): TGTGCCAGCAGCTTACGGACAGTGGGATCTGGTGAGCAGTTCTTC. This chain uses TRBV7-2 with TRBJ2-1; possibly TRBD1 for D (6 bases). V lost 2 bases and J 9 bases, leaving 17 bases between the germline ends. Germline V gives CDR1 SGHTA, CDR2 FQGNSA. The CDR3 has 15 amino acids.

DNA for the CDR3: TGCAGTGCCAAACAGGGGGACTACGAGCAGTACGTC. Its translation is CSAKQGDYEQYV. The V and J genes are TRBV20-1 and TRBJ2-7, with TRBD1 identical over 8 bases. Per the germline V gene, CDR1 is DFQATT and CDR2 is SNEGSKA (reference sequence). The CDR3 loop spans 12 amino acids. Trimming cost V 6 bases and J 3 bases; bases outside gene matches: 4.

V and J are TRBV7-6 and TRBJ2-1; D perhaps matches TRBD2 (6 bases). From germline, CDR1 is SGHVS and CDR2 FNYEAQ. Deletions cut 1 base from V and 7 bases from J, with 23 bases between. The CDR3 length is 18 residues. CDR3 in DNA: TGTGCCAGCAGCTTAGTAGCACGCGGAGATGGAGGGATGAATGAGCAGTTCTTC. It is translated as CASSLVARGDGGMNEQFF.

This clonotype came up many times. V gene TRBV5-1 combines with J gene TRBJ2-1; TRBD2 matches 7 bases. Losses at the gene ends were 3 bases for V and 5 bases for J; bases not matched to a gene: 8. CDR1 is SGHRS, CDR2 YFSETQ, per germline. CDR3 length: 15 residues. The CDR3 nucleotides are TGCGCCAGCAGCTCGACTAGGACTAGGAACAATGAGCAGTTCTTC. It encodes CASSSTRTRNNEQFF.

This clonotype appeared many times. This chain's CDR3 is CSARDVWGSTSDTQYF. The CDR3 DNA reads TGCAGTGCTAGAGATGTCTGGGGCTCCACGTCGGATACGCAGTATTTT. The chain employs TRBV20-1 and TRBJ2-3, with a weak D call TRBD1 (5 bases). CDR3 length: 16 residues. Germline lookup yields CDR1 DFQATT and CDR2 SNEGSKA (reference sequence). Between the trimmed V and J ends, which lost 0 bases and 6 bases, there was a span of 19 bases.

CDR3 in DNA: TGCAGTGCTAGAGATTGGACAGGGAGCTCCTACAATGAGCAGTTCTTC. This translates into CSARDWTGSSYNEQFF. J is TRBJ2-1 and V is TRBV20-1, with 8 bases that match TRBD1. V lost 0 bases, J lost 0 bases, and 4 bases stayed unmatched. CDR1 DFQATT and CDR2 SNEGSKA come from the germline V gene (reference sequence). The CDR3 has 16 residues.

V usage is TRBV7-9 and J usage is TRBJ2-2, with 7 bases fitting TRBD2. Unmatched junction bases numbered 6, after V lost 1 base and J lost 7 bases. The CDR3 is made up of 15 amino acids. Germline V gene sequence: CDR1 SEHNR, CDR2 FQNEAQ (reference sequence). CDR3 region: CASSLGITSVGELFF. CDR3 sequence (DNA): TGTGCCAGCAGCTTAGGCATTACTAGCGTCGGGGAGCTGTTTTTT.

This clonotype was counted at least ten times. The rearrangement joins TRBV5-1 to TRBJ1-4, with 9 nucleotides matching TRBD1. Trimming at V came to 3 bases and at J to 0 bases, leaving 6 bases not matched to a gene. The CDR3 has 17 amino acids. Germline assignment: CDR1 SGHRS and CDR2 YFSETQ. The CDR3 loop reads CASSWDRDGSTNEKLFF. The CDR3 DNA is TGCGCCAGCAGCTGGGACAGGGACGGGTCAACTAATGAAAAACTGTTTTTT. Full variable domain (remainder filled in from reference TRBV5-1 and TRBJ1-4): KAGVTQTPRYLIKTRGQQVTLSCSPISGHRSVSWYQQTPGQGLQFLFEYFSETQRNKGNFPGRFSGRQFSNSRSEMNVSTLELGDSALYLCASSWDRDGSTNEKLFFGSGTQLSVL.

V gene TRBV28 combines with J gene TRBJ2-2; 8 positions match TRBD1. Germline CDR1 reads MDHEN; CDR2 reads SYDVKM. V trimming: 6 bases; J trimming: 7 bases; junction bases outside the gene matches: 7. The CDR3 loop spans 14 amino acids. The CDR3 loop is CASSPTGTGGELFF. The CDR3 DNA reads TGTGCCAGCAGCCCGACCGGGACAGGCGGGGAGCTGTTTTTT.

A few counts support this clonotype. V usage is TRBV7-9 and J usage is TRBJ2-7, with 7 nucleotides matching TRBD1. The germline V gene encodes CDR1 SEHNR and CDR2 FQNEAQ (reference sequence). V was clipped by 1 base and J by 6 bases; unmatched bases: 3. This CDR3 is built from 13 residues. The CDR3 coding sequence is TGTGCCAGCAGCTTAGGAGGGGGCTTCGAGCAGTACGTC. Amino acid sequence: CASSLGGGFEQYV.

The sample holds many counts of this clonotype. The genes are TRBV12-3 or TRBV12-4 and TRBJ1-1; a possible D gene is TRBD1 (5 bases). The CDR3 has 17 amino acids. Trimming pared 3 bases from V and 1 base from J, leaving 18 bases between. The DNA for the CDR3 is TGTGCCAGCAGTTTTGGGACGCTTGGACTGAGGAACACTGAAGCTTTCTTT. It encodes CASSFGTLGLRNTEAFF.

In its sample, this clonotype was seen a few times. The chain carries TRBV4-2 and TRBJ2-2, with TRBD2 matching 7 bases. The V gene's germline CDR1 is LGHNA and CDR2 YNFKEQ. Trimming at V came to 0 bases and at J to 2 bases, leaving 6 bases not matched to a gene. The length of the CDR3 is 17 residues. The CDR3 is CASSQEPSGDNTGELFF. Here the CDR3 DNA reads TGTGCCAGCAGCCAAGAACCCAGCGGGGATAACACCGGGGAGCTGTTTTTT.

The V gene is TRBV5-1, the J gene TRBJ2-7; 13 bases fit TRBD2. Germline V gives CDR1 SGHRS, CDR2 YFSETQ. The J segment lost 0 bases and the V segment lost 4 bases, leaving 7 bases of the junction unmatched. The length of the CDR3 is 17 residues. CDR3 sequence: CASSPGTSGTLSYEQYV. The CDR3 region has the DNA TGCGCCAGCAGCCCCGGGACTAGCGGGACGCTCTCCTACGAGCAGTACGTC.